Below are 29 T cell receptor beta chains sequenced from a single sample in a study of tumor and adjacent non-tumor tissue in lung cancer (dated by TCRdb to 2016 to 2019). Libraries were constructed by multiplex PCR. Sequencing took place on an Illumina HiSeq 2500. TCRbeta libraries were constructed through three rounds of nested PCR with primers (Table S4) according to protocols modified from ARM-PCR. Through fastp at Q25 and MiXCR, TCRdb rebuilt clones from the public reads, retaining in-frame beta chains. Records with the same CDR3 protein are collapsed into one entry carrying the most frequent genes and DNA. Present in this sample are about 77,000 distinct CDR3 sequences, over 65% of which were seen just once. Together, the top ten hold around two fifths of the sample. RNA was isolated from bulk unsorted tissue, and RNA quality was assessed with a NanoDrop ND-1000 and an Agilent 2100. Normal lung samples were distant non-tumor tissue taken more than 3 cm from the tumor edge.

The sample taken for sequencing was distant non-tumor lung tissue. The receptors were gathered from a man in his sixties or seventies with non-small cell lung cancer.

For this clonotype: A much larger clone sits a single nucleotide away, making a read error possible. This chain uses TRBV20-1 with TRBJ2-3, with D tentatively TRBD1 (5 bases). The CDR3 length is 13 residues. Germline V gives CDR1 DFQATT, CDR2 SNEGSKA (reference sequence). V was cut by 5 bases and J by 2 bases, with 11 bases left in between. The CDR3 DNA is TGCAGTGCTTGGGGCATCAACACAGATACGCAGTATTTT. This codes for CSAWGINTDTQYF.

A word on this clonotype: No conserved phenylalanine or tryptophan ends this CDR3, so it is likely a read error. The gene calls are TRBV7-9 and TRBJ1-1; no definite D call. V was trimmed by 3 bases and J by 0 bases, leaving 8 bases between them. CDR3 length: 14 amino acids. Germline loops: CDR1 SEHNR, CDR2 FQNEAQ (reference sequence). CDR3 DNA sequence: TGTGCCAGCAGCTTGACGACCCTGAACACTGAAGCTTTCCTT. It specifies CASSLTTLNTEAFL.

On this clonotype: A much larger clonotype is one base distant, so this may be a read error. In this CDR3 the conserved last residue, phenylalanine or tryptophan, is missing, so a read error is likely. This rearrangement joins TRBV6-6 to TRBJ1-6; D possibly corresponds to TRBD1 (6 bases). The germline CDR1 and CDR2 sequences are MNHNY and SVGAGI (reference sequence). This CDR3 spans 15 amino acids. V gave up 7 bases and J gave up 10 bases, with 20 bases separating them. In DNA form, the CDR3 reads TGTGCCAGCATTCGGGACACCACTTGGGTGTCACCCCTCCACTCT. Its protein product is CASIRDTTWVSPLHS.

The chain joins TRBV12-3 or TRBV12-4 to TRBJ2-7, with 8 bases fitting TRBD1. The V segment lost 11 bases and the J segment 0 bases; nucleotides outside the gene matches: 12. The CDR3 runs to 15 residues. The CDR3 sequence: CAGCRTGRISYEQYF. The CDR3 coding sequence is TGTGCCGGCTGCCGGACAGGGAGGATCTCCTACGAGCAGTACTTC.

Of note for this clonotype: At one end, the junction sequence differs from germline, possibly due to a read error. The rearrangement joins TRBV11-2 to TRBJ2-7; 9 bases fit TRBD1. Germline V CDR1 and CDR2: SGHAT, FQNNGV. The CDR3 consists of 15 residues. The CDR3 nucleotides read TGTGCTGGCAACCCCGGGACAGGGCCCTCCTACGAGCTGTACTTC. As protein: CAGNPGTGPSYELYF.

A note on this clonotype: One end of the junction fails to match germline, which may point to a read error. This chain links TRBV12-3 or TRBV12-4 with TRBJ2-1, with a possible D match to TRBD2 (5 bases). CDR3 length equals 14 residues. The CDR3 spells CASRRGQSYNEQLF. DNA for the CDR3: TGTGCCAGCAGACGAGGGCAGTCATACAATGAGCAGCTCTTC.

This clonotype came up a few times. This sequence may be a read error, since a much larger clone differs from it by one base. The V call is TRBV6-5, the J call TRBJ2-3, with D possibly matching TRBD2 (5 bases). CDR3 length: 14 residues. CDR1 is MNHEY, CDR2 SVGAGI, per germline. The CDR3 loop is CVSSFGSGTDTQYF. The CDR3 region has the DNA TGTGTCAGCAGTTTTGGTAGCGGCACAGATACGCAGTATTTT.

This clonotype was counted only a few times. This may come from a read error, since a much larger clone is one base off. The rearrangement links TRBV4-1 to TRBJ1-2, with no clear D. Germline V gene lookup returns CDR1 MGHRA and CDR2 YSYEKL. This CDR3 contains 13 residues. The CDR3 DNA reads as TGCGCCAACAGCCAACCATATATCTATGGCTACACCTTC. As protein: CANSQPYIYGYTF.

With regard to this clonotype: A much larger clone lies a single base off, so this may be a read error. The gene calls are TRBV20-1 and TRBJ2-1; D is unresolved. The germline V gene has CDR1 DFQATT and CDR2 SNEGSKA (reference sequence). Trimming removed 5 bases from V and 9 bases from J, with 14 bases in between. The CDR3 has 12 residues. CDR3 DNA sequence: TGCAGTGCTCCAGACGTTGGTTTTGAGCAGTTCTTC. This gives the protein CSAPDVGFEQFF.

As for this clonotype: Germline is not matched at one junction end, which may reflect a read error. The chain links TRBV12-3 or TRBV12-4 to TRBJ2-7, with 7 bases lining up with TRBD2. The CDR3 length is 15 residues. This CDR3 is CASSPRMARDYEKYF. As DNA, the CDR3 is TGTGCCAGCAGCCCCCGCATGGCTAGGGACTACGAGAAGTACTTC.

Concerning this clonotype: This may come from a read error, since a much larger clone is one base off. The chain employs TRBV6-1 and TRBJ1-2, with unresolved D. The germline V gene has CDR1 MNHNS and CDR2 SASEGT. The V end was cut by 8 bases, the J end by 6 bases, with 13 bases between. CDR3 length equals 12 residues. CDR3: CASGQEWNGYTF. For the CDR3, the DNA is TGTGCCAGCGGTCAGGAGTGGAATGGCTACACCTTC.

As to this clonotype: A junction end diverges from the germline sequence, so it may reflect a read error. The rearrangement joins TRBV4-2 to TRBJ1-4, with D perhaps TRBD1 (5 bases). This CDR3 comprises 17 residues. The V gene's germline CDR1 is LGHNA and CDR2 YNFKEQ. CDR3 in DNA: TGCGCCAGCAGTCAAGTACCGTTGGGGGTAGCTTATGAAAAACTGTTTTTT. As protein: CASSQVPLGVAYEKLFF.

V is TRBV5-1 and J is TRBJ2-2; maybe TRBD2 (6 bases). CDR1 and CDR2 from the germline V gene are SGHRS and YFSETQ. This CDR3 contains 17 residues. V was trimmed by 0 bases and J by 5 bases, leaving 17 bases between them. CDR3 nucleotide sequence: TGCGCCAGCAGCTTGGAGTATGAAGGGGACTCGACCGGGGAGCTGTTTTTT. It translates to CASSLEYEGDSTGELFF.

Of note for this clonotype: This may arise from a read error, as a much more abundant clone is one base away. Without the conserved terminal phenylalanine or tryptophan, this CDR3 likely stems from a read error. V is TRBV6-6 and J is TRBJ1-3; D call uncertain. The ends were cut back, 5 bases at V and 4 bases at J, with 18 bases in the middle. There are 16 residues in the CDR3. The germline gives CDR1 MNHNY, CDR2 SVGAGI (reference sequence). The DNA of the CDR3 is TGTGCCAGCAGTCCGTCTGTTCCGGACGGCGGAAACACCATATATTTA. Its protein is CASSPSVPDGGNTIYL.

Worth noting for this clonotype: A much larger clone lies one base from this, so it may be a read error. The chain joins TRBV13 to TRBJ2-2; 8 bases align to TRBD1. V shed 4 bases, J shed 7 bases, and the junction held 2 bases outside the gene matches. This CDR3 spans 13 amino acids. CDR1 and CDR2 from the germline V gene are PRHDT and FYEKMQ (reference sequence). CDR3 coding DNA: TGTGCCAGCAGCTCAGGGGGCAGCGGGGAGCTGTTTTTT. Protein product: CASSSGGSGELFF. Full variable domain (rest looked up from reference TRBV13 and TRBJ2-2): AAGVIQSPRHLIKEKRETATLKCYPIPRHDTVYWYQQGPGQDPQFLISFYEKMQSDKGSIPDRFSAQQFSDYHSELNMSSLELGDSALYFCASSSGGSGELFFGEGSRLTVL.

Note on this clonotype: One end of the junction does not line up with germline, which may come from a read error. This rearrangement joins TRBV11-3 to TRBJ2-3, with D perhaps TRBD2 (5 bases). Germline V gene lookup returns CDR1 SGHNT and CDR2 YENEEA. This CDR3 is 15 amino acids long. The chain's CDR3 is CASTRREVSIGTHYF. CDR3 DNA: TGTGCCAGCACCCGTCGGGAAGTAAGCATAGGTACGCATTATTTT.

The V call is TRBV6-1, the J call TRBJ1-1; perhaps TRBD1 as D (5 bases). The CDR3 extends over 15 amino acids. Trimming stripped 4 bases from V and 7 bases from J, with 19 bases between. Germline V CDR1 and CDR2: MNHNS, SASEGT. CDR3 residues: CASSALRGVRDEAFF. The CDR3 DNA follows: TGTGCCAGCAGTGCCTTGAGAGGGGTGAGGGATGAAGCTTTCTTT.

On this clonotype: It may be a read error: a sequence one base away is much more abundant. The V call is TRBV10-3, the J call TRBJ1-1; D perhaps matches TRBD1 (5 bases). This CDR3 is 13 amino acids long. Per germline, CDR1 ENHRY and CDR2 SYGVKD. The CDR3 sequence is CAISTAMNNEAFF. The CDR3 region has the DNA TGTGCCATATCGACAGCCATGAACAATGAAGCTTTCTTT.

Comments on this clonotype: At one end, the junction sequence differs from germline, possibly due to a read error. This sequence joins TRBV29-1 and TRBJ1-2, with D perhaps TRBD1 (5 bases). CDR3 size: 14 residues. CDR1 is SQVTM, CDR2 ANQGSEA, per germline. The CDR3 loop is CSVHSDRLHYGYTF. In DNA, the CDR3 is TGCAGCGTTCACTCCGACAGATTACACTATGGTTACACCTTC.

This chain uses TRBV11-2 with TRBJ2-2; 7 positions agree with TRBD1. CDR1 and CDR2 from the germline V gene are SGHAT and FQNNGV. CDR3 size: 16 residues. The CDR3 sequence is CARSLVGTGVDGELFF. Written as DNA, the CDR3 is TGTGCAAGAAGCTTAGTGGGCACAGGGGTTGACGGGGAGCTGTTTTTT. Supplemented by reference TRBV11-2 and TRBJ2-2, the full variable domain reads EAGVAQSPRYKIIEKRQSVAFWCNPISGHATLYWYQQILGQGPKLLIQFQNNGVVDDSQLPKDRFSAERLKGVDSTLKIQPAKLEDSAVYLCARSLVGTGVDGELFFGEGSRLTVL.

About this clonotype itself: Being one base from a much bigger clone, this may be a read error. V usage is TRBV24-1 and J usage is TRBJ2-2; 8 bases fit TRBD1. Germline V gene data show CDR1 as KGHDR and CDR2 as SFDVKD. The CDR3 sequence is 14 residues long. The CDR3: CATRKAGGTGELYF. CDR3 DNA sequence: TGTGCCACCAGGAAGGCAGGGGGCACCGGGGAGCTGTATTTT.

V and J are TRBV20-1 and TRBJ1-2; a weak D match, TRBD1 (6 bases). CDR1 DFQATT and CDR2 SNEGSKA come from the germline V gene (reference sequence). V was pared by 8 bases and J by 7 bases, with 23 bases between. The CDR3 sequence is 14 residues long. The CDR3 DNA sequence: TGCAGTACTACCGGGGTTTTGGTGGGGGCTGGCTACACCTTC. This encodes CSTTGVLVGAGYTF.

Details on this clonotype: Without the conserved terminal phenylalanine or tryptophan, this CDR3 likely stems from a read error. It is unclear where the CDR3 begins or ends on the DNA, so no DNA is shown, and the CDR3 is as TCRdb lists it. V gene TRBV11-2 combines with J gene TRBJ1-1; the table's D call, TRBD1, has no DNA check behind it. Germline V gives CDR1 SGHAT, CDR2 FQNNGV. The CDR3 comprises 13 residues, both ends counted. The CDR3 spells CASNLGTSNKPIL.

The chain couples TRBV10-3 to TRBJ1-2; D is uncertain. The CDR3 has 13 residues. The germline V gene encodes CDR1 ENHRY and CDR2 SYGVKD. Trimming left V 4 bases short and J 9 bases short, with 15 bases between. The CDR3 here is CAISAERSQCYTF. In nucleotides, the CDR3 is TGTGCCATCAGTGCTGAGCGAAGCCAGTGCTACACCTTC.

As to this clonotype: A much larger clone lies a single base off, so this may be a read error. The chain joins TRBV6-2 or TRBV6-3 to TRBJ2-1; TRBD1 is a possible D gene (6 bases). The CDR3 has 15 residues. Germline V gene data show CDR1 as MNHEY and CDR2 as SVGEGT. V gave up 7 bases and J gave up 15 bases, with 28 bases separating them. The CDR3 spells CASTDEQGRGSNLFF. The CDR3 DNA is TGTGCCAGCACCGACGAACAGGGTAGAGGCTCTAATCTGTTCTTC.

Points on this clonotype: An end of the junction does not agree with germline; a read error may underlie this. The chain couples TRBV4-1 to TRBJ1-2; D may be TRBD1 (5 bases). Germline CDR1 reads MGHRA; CDR2 reads YSYEKL. CDR3 size: 14 residues. In DNA form, the CDR3 reads TGCACCAGCAGCCGAGTGGGACCAATTAATGGCTACACCTTC. This sequence encodes CTSSRVGPINGYTF.

J is TRBJ1-5 and V is TRBV28; 9 bases are shared with TRBD1. V shed 6 bases and J 10 bases; nucleotides not matched to a gene: 13. The germline CDR1 and CDR2 sequences are MDHEN and SYDVKM. The CDR3 runs to 15 residues. CDR3 DNA sequence: TGTGCCAGCAGGGGGACAGGGAGGACAATCATCCCCCAGCATTTT. It encodes CASRGTGRTIIPQHF.

With regard to this clonotype: At one end, the junction sequence differs from germline, possibly due to a read error. The chain combines TRBV25-1 with TRBJ2-1, with 7 positions matching TRBD1. The CDR3 loop spans 17 amino acids. From germline, CDR1 is MGHDK and CDR2 SYGVNS. The CDR3 is CVSSELGQVGSGNEQFF. The DNA of the CDR3 is TGTGTCAGCAGTGAATTAGGACAGGTAGGGTCAGGCAATGAGCAGTTCTTC.

A note on this clonotype: A junction boundary mismatches the germline segment, possibly from a read error. V gene TRBV11-3 combines with J gene TRBJ1-1; D is undetermined. This CDR3 has 13 residues. Germline CDR1 SGHNT, CDR2 YENEEA. The CDR3 DNA follows: TGTACCAGCAGTCCCTCGGCGAACACTGAAGCTTTCTTT. Its protein product is CTSSPSANTEAFF.